A selection of T cell receptor beta chains follows, all from one sample in a study of blood T cell repertoires in COVID-19. Some clones are missing from TCRdb's copy, which holds only in-frame ones; the method was immunoSEQ multiplex PCR. The table includes 210,000 or so clones, 75% to 90% detected once. Sample: peripheral blood. The receptor set was obtained from a human donor in a cohort sampled during active COVID-19. The conserved cysteine and the conserved F or W are not part of the CDR3 here. The order of the fields is J gene, clone size, V gene, CDR3 protein. Rows give clone size only sometimes, using once, few, many, or a class for an expanded clone.

>TRBJ1-2|few|TRBV7-3
ASSLRFSRGKSGGYT
>TRBJ2-5|once|TRBV30
AWSGVAGGNQETQY
>TRBJ1-2|-|TRBV4-3
ASSQITRDSSRAGYT
>TRBJ2-7|once|TRBV9
ASSVGDSLRTYEQY
>TRBJ2-7|-|TRBV19
ASSMVGGSSYEQY
>TRBJ2-7|-|TRBV6-5
ASSYSSSSRSYEQY
>TRBJ1-5|few|TRBV30
AWSRTQGAQPQH
>TRBJ1-2|-|TRBV3-1/TRBV3-2
ASSQELRGSDGYT
>TRBJ1-3|once|TRBV6-5
ASRSRGTGNTIY
>TRBJ2-3|-|TRBV27
ASGLRRLSTDTQY
>TRBJ2-7|-|TRBV9
ASSVAASGEQY
>TRBJ1-1|-|TRBV15
ATSRVYGTLNTEAF
>TRBJ2-1|-|TRBV9
ASSDTGLAVNEQF
>TRBJ1-2|-|TRBV20-1
SARAGYGYT
>TRBJ1-1|-|TRBV5-4
ASSLAQGGNTEAF
>TRBJ2-2|-|TRBV20-1
SASPQNTGELF
>TRBJ2-3|-|TRBV7-6
ASSLRGLAGGPYRTDTQY
>TRBJ2-6|-|TRBV5-1
ASSAGKSGANVLT
>TRBJ2-2|-|TRBV7-2
ASSLARTAITGELF
>TRBJ2-2|-|TRBV9
ASSVGQGSTGELF
>TRBJ2-5|-|TRBV18
ASSRGTGDHSKTQY
>TRBJ2-7|-|TRBV11-2
ASSFSDAPSYEQY
>TRBJ2-7|-|TRBV18
ASSPRLAGDHEQY
>TRBJ2-7|once|TRBV14
ASSLKPTALQTYEQY
>TRBJ1-5|-|TRBV5-1
ASSLAGQGGQPQH
>TRBJ2-7|-|TRBV5-1
ASSLWEGQKEQY
>TRBJ2-1|-|TRBV4-1
ASSFSNNEQF
>TRBJ2-7|-|TRBV7-2
ASSPGGGLSYEQY
>TRBJ1-2|-|TRBV27
ASSLVGRAGPRDGYT
>TRBJ2-7|-|TRBV6-2/TRBV6-3
ASSYSNGYEDSAPYEQY
>TRBJ1-4|-|TRBV4-1
ASSQEQTGNEKLF
>TRBJ2-7|-|TRBV28
ASIPSSGTGVDSYEQY
>TRBJ1-1|-|TRBV5-6
ASSLDRVRAF
>TRBJ2-6|-|TRBV24-1
ATSGPLGASSGANVLT
>TRBJ1-2|-|TRBV7-3
ASSLTGQGANYGYT
>TRBJ1-2|-|TRBV5-1
ASSLGEYGYT
>TRBJ2-2|-|TRBV24-1
ATSDVDRATGELF
>TRBJ1-6|-|TRBV7-9
ASSLTGEGSPLH
>TRBJ2-1|few|TRBV19
ASSPSSGSYNEQF
>TRBJ1-4|-|TRBV9
ASSVGQGAEKLF
>TRBJ2-7|-|TRBV6-2/TRBV6-3
ASSYPSGRTSYEQY
>TRBJ1-1|-|TRBV14
ASSRGGRAF
>TRBJ2-7|-|TRBV2
ASSYNPEWTGGAYEQY
>TRBJ2-6|-|TRBV5-1
ASSFFPGTSGISSGANVLT
>TRBJ2-2|-|TRBV7-8
ASSLGQNTGELF